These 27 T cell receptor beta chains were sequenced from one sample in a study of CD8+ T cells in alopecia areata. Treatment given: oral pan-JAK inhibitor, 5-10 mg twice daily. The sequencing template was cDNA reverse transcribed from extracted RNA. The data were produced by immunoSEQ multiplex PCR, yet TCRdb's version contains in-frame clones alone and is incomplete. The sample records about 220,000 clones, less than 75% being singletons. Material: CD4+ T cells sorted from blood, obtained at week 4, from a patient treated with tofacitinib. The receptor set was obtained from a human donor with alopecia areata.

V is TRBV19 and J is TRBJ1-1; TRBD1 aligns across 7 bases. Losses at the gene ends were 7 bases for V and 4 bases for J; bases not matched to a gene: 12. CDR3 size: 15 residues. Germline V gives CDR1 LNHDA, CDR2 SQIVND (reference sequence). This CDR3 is CASTSGQVGSTEAFF. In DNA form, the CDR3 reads TGTGCCAGTACCTCCGGACAGGTCGGTAGCACTGAAGCTTTCTTT.

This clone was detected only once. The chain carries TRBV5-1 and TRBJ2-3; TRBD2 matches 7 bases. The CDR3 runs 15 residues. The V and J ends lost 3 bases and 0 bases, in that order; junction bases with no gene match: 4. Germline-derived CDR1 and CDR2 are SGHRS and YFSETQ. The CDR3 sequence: CASSWSGGSTDTQYF. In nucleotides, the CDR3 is TGCGCCAGCAGCTGGTCGGGGGGAAGCACAGATACGCAGTATTTT.

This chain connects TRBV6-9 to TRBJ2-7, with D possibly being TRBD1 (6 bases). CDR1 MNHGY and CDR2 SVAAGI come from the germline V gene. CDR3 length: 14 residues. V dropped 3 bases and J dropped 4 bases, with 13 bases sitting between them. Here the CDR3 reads CASSYTTQGYEQYF. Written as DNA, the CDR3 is TGTGCCAGCAGTTACACGACACAGGGTTACGAGCAGTACTTC.

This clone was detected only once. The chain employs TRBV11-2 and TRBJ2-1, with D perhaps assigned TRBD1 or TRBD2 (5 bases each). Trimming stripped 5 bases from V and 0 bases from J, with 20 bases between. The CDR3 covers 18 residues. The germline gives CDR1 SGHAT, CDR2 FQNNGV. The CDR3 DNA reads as TGTGCCAGCAGCGTAACGAGACTCGGGGCCACCTCCTACAATGAGCAGTTCTTC. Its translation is CASSVTRLGATSYNEQFF. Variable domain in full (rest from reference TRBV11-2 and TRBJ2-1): EAGVAQSPRYKIIEKRQSVAFWCNPISGHATLYWYQQILGQGPKLLIQFQNNGVVDDSQLPKDRFSAERLKGVDSTLKIQPAKLEDSAVYLCASSVTRLGATSYNEQFFGPGTRLTVL.

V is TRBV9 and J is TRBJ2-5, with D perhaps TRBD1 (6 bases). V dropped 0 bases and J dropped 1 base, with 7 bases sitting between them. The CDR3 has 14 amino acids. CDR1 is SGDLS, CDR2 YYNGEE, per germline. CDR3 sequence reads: CASSVARGQETQYF. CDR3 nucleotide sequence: TGTGCCAGCAGCGTAGCCAGGGGCCAAGAGACCCAGTACTTC. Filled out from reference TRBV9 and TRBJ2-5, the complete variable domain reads DSGVTQTPKHLITATGQRVTLRCSPRSGDLSVYWYQQSLDQGLQFLIQYYNGEERAKGNILERFSAQQFPDLHSELNLSSLELGDSALYFCASSVARGQETQYFGPGTRLLVL.

The CDR3 DNA is TGTGCCACCAGCAGAGGGGACACCAATGAAAAACTGTTTTTT. It is translated as CATSRGDTNEKLFF. The chain joins TRBV15 to TRBJ1-4; TRBD1 is a possible D gene (6 bases). V dropped 1 base and J dropped 5 bases, with 8 bases sitting between them. Germline V gene sequence: CDR1 LNHNV, CDR2 YYDKDF (reference sequence). The CDR3 contains 14 residues.

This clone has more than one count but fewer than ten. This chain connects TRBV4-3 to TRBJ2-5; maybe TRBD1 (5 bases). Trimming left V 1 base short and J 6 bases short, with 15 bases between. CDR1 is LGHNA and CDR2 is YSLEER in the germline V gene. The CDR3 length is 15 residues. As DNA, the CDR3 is TGCGCCAGCAGCCAAGCACAGGAGCTCGGAAAGACCCAGTACTTC. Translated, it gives CASSQAQELGKTQYF.

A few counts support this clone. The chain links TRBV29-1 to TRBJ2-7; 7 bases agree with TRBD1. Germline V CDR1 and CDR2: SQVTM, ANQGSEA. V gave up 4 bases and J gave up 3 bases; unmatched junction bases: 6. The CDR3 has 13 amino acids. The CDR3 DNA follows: TGCAGCGTTGTCGGACAGGCGAACTACGAGCAGTACTTC. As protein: CSVVGQANYEQYF.

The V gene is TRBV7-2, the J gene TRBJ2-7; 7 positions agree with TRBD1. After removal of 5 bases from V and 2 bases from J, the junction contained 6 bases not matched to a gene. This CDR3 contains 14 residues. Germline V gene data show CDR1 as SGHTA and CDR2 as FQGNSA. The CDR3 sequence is CASSRYGQAYEQYF. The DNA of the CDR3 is TGTGCCAGCAGCCGTTATGGACAGGCCTACGAGCAGTACTTC.

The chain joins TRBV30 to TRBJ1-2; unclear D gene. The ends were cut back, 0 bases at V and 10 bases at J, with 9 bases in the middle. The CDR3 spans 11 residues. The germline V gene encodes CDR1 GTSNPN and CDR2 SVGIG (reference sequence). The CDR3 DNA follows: TGTGCCTGGAGTGTCCGGGGAGCCTACACCTTC. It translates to CAWSVRGAYTF.

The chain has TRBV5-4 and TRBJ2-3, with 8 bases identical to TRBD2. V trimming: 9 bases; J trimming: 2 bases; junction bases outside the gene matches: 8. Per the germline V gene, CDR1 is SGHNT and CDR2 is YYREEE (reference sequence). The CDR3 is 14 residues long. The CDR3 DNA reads TGTGCCACCTTAACGGGGGGGCACACAGATACGCAGTATTTT. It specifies CATLTGGHTDTQYF.

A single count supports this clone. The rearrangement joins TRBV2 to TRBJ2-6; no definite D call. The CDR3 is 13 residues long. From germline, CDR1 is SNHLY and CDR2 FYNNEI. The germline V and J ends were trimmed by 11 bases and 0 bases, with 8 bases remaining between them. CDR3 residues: CARSSSGANVLTF. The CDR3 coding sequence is TGTGCCCGTTCGAGCTCTGGGGCCAACGTCCTGACTTTC. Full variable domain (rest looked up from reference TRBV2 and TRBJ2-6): EPEVTQTPSHQVTQMGQEVILRCVPISNHLYFYWYRQILGQKVEFLVSFYNNEISEKSEIFDDQFSVERPDGSNFTLKIRSTKLEDSAMYFCARSSSGANVLTFGAGSRLTVL.

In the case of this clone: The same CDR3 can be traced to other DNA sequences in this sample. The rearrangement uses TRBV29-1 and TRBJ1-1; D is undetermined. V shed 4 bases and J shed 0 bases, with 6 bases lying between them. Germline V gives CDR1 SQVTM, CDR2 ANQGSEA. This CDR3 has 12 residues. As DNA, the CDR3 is TGCAGCGTTGGGCTGGTGAACACTGAAGCTTTCTTT. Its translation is CSVGLVNTEAFF.

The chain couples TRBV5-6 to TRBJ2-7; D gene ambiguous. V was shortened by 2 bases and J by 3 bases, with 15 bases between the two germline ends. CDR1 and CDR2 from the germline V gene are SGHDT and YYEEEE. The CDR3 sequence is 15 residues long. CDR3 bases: TGTGCCAGCAGCTTAATTTACAGACGACACTACGAGCAGTACTTC. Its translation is CASSLIYRRHYEQYF.

CDR3 DNA sequence: TGTGCCAGCTCACGCGAACAGGAATTCACTGAAGCTTTCTTT. Protein product: CASSREQEFTEAFF. The rearrangement joins TRBV18 to TRBJ1-1; tentative D call: TRBD1 (5 bases). The CDR3 length is 14 residues. The germline gives CDR1 KGHSH, CDR2 LQKENI. The ends were cut back, 4 bases at V and 4 bases at J, with 13 bases in the middle.

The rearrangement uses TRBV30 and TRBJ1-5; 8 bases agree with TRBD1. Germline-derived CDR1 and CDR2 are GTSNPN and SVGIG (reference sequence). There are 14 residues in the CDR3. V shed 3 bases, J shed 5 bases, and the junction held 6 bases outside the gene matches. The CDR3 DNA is TGTGCCTGGAGCGGAGGACAGGGCCATCAGCCCCAGCATTTT. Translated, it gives CAWSGGQGHQPQHF.

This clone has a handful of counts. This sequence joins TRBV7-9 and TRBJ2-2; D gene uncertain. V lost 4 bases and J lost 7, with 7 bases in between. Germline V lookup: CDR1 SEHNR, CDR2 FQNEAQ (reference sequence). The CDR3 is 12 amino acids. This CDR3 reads CASSSVGGELFF. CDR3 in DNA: TGTGCCAGCAGCTCTGTGGGCGGGGAGCTGTTTTTT.

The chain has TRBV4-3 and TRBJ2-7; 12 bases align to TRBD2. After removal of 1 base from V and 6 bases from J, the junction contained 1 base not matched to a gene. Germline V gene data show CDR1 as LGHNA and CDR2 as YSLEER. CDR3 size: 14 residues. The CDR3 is CASSQAGLAGEQYF. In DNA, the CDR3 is TGCGCCAGCAGCCAAGCGGGACTAGCGGGCGAGCAGTACTTC.

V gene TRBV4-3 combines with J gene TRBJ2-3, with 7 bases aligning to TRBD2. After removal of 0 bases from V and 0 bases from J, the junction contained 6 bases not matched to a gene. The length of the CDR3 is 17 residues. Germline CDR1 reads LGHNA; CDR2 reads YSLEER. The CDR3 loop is CASSQEGRGRSTDTQYF. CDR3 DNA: TGCGCCAGCAGCCAAGAAGGGAGGGGCAGAAGCACAGATACGCAGTATTTT.

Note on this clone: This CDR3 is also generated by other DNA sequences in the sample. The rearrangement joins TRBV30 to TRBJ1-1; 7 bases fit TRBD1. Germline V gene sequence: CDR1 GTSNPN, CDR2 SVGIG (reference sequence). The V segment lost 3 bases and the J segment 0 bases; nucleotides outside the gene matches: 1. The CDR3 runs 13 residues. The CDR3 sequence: CAWRGQLNTEAFF. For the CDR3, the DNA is TGTGCCTGGAGGGGACAGTTGAACACTGAAGCTTTCTTT.

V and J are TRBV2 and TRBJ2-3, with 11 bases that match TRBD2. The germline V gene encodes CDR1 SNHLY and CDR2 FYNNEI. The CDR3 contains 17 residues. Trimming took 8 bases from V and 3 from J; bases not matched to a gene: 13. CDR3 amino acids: CASLTSGAGIGTDTQYF. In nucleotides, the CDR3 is TGTGCCAGCCTGACTAGCGGGGCGGGGATTGGTACAGATACGCAGTATTTT.

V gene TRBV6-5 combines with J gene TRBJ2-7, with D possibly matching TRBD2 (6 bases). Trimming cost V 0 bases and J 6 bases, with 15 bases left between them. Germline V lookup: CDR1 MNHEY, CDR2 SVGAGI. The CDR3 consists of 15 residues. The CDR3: CASSYSSGGGLEQYF. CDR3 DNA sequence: TGTGCCAGCAGTTACTCGAGTGGTGGAGGGCTCGAGCAGTACTTC.

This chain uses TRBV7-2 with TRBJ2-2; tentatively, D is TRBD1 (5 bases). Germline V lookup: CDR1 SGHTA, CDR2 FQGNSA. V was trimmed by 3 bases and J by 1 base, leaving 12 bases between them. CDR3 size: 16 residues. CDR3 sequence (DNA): TGTGCCAGCAGCTTCCTTGGCGGACAGAACACCGGGGAGCTGTTTTTT. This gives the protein CASSFLGGQNTGELFF.

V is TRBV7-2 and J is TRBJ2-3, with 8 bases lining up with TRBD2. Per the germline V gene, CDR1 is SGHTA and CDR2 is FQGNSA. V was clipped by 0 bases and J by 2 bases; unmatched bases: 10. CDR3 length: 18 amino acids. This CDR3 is CASSLAHTSGTNTDTQYF. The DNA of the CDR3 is TGTGCCAGCAGCTTAGCTCATACTAGCGGTACTAACACAGATACGCAGTATTTT.

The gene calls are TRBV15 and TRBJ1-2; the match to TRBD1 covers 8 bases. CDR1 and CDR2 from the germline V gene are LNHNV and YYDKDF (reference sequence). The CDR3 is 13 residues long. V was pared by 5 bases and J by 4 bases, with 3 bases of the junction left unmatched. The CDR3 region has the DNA TGTGCCACCAGCGTCGGGACAGGCTATGGCTACACCTTC. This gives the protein CATSVGTGYGYTF.

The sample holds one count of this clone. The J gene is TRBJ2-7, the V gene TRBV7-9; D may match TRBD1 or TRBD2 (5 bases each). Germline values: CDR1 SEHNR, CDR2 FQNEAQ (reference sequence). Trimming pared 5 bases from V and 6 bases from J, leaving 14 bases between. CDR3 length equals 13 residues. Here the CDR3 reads CASSGRNGGEQYF. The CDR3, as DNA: TGTGCCAGCAGCGGACGAAATGGGGGCGAGCAGTACTTC.

CDR3 sequence reads: CASSLGQQETQYF. The CDR3 nucleotides read TGCGCCAGCAGCCTTGGCCAGCAAGAGACCCAGTACTTC. The V and J genes are TRBV4-1 and TRBJ2-5, with unresolved D. CDR1 MGHRA and CDR2 YSYEKL come from the germline V gene. V lost 4 bases and J 2 bases, leaving 8 bases between the germline ends. CDR3 length: 13 residues.